Following are 28 T cell receptor beta chains from one sample sequenced in a study of blood T cell repertoires in COVID-19. TCRdb's copy holds only in-frame clones and misses some; the assay was immunoSEQ multiplex PCR. The data hold approximately 110,000 clones, with less than 75% observed a single time. Sequenced material: peripheral blood. Receptor source: a human donor with acute or convalescent COVID-19. The donor label of this sample is uncertain.

The chain carries TRBV29-1 and TRBJ2-7; D gene ambiguous. Germline V gene data show CDR1 as SQVTM and CDR2 as ANQGSEA. The ends were cut back, 4 bases at V and 0 bases at J, with 7 bases in the middle. The CDR3 has 12 residues. CDR3 in DNA: TGCAGCGTTGCGACGGGCTCCTACGAGCAGTACTTC. This sequence encodes CSVATGSYEQYF.

This clone appeared a single time. The chain uses TRBV11-2 and TRBJ2-1, with 10 positions matching TRBD2. Germline assignment: CDR1 SGHAT and CDR2 FQNNGV. The J segment lost 6 bases and the V segment lost 1 base, leaving 3 bases of the junction unmatched. The CDR3 consists of 15 residues. The CDR3 region has the DNA TGTGCCAGCAGCTTAGGTAGCGGGGGGACCAATGAGCAGTTCTTC. Translation: CASSLGSGGTNEQFF.

V is TRBV10-2 and J is TRBJ2-3, with TRBD1 matching 11 bases. Germline V gene data show CDR1 as WSHSY and CDR2 as SAAADI. The length of the CDR3 is 14 residues. V was pared by 9 bases and J by 3 bases, with 5 bases of the junction left unmatched. CDR3 bases: TGCGCCAGTACTGGACAGGGGGCAACAGATACGCAGTATTTT. Protein product: CASTGQGATDTQYF.

Written as DNA, the CDR3 is TGTGCCAGCAGCTTTAAGGGGGTCGACACCGGGGAGCTGTTTTTT. This encodes CASSFKGVDTGELFF. The rearrangement uses TRBV5-4 and TRBJ2-2; tentative D call: TRBD1 (6 bases). Germline V gene lookup returns CDR1 SGHNT and CDR2 YYREEE (reference sequence). The CDR3 has 15 amino acids. V lost 2 bases and J 3 bases, leaving 11 bases between the germline ends.

The chain has TRBV4-2 and TRBJ2-1; a weak D match, TRBD1 (6 bases). This CDR3 has 15 residues. The germline V and J ends were trimmed by 5 bases and 1 base, with 12 bases remaining between them. Germline assignment: CDR1 LGHNA and CDR2 YNFKEQ. The CDR3: CASSYTGFSYNEQFF. CDR3 sequence (DNA): TGTGCCAGCAGCTATACAGGGTTTTCCTACAATGAGCAGTTCTTC.

This chain links TRBV15 with TRBJ1-4; D is unresolved. There are 15 residues in the CDR3. Trimming removed 0 bases at V and 0 bases at J, with 5 bases between. Germline assignment: CDR1 LNHNV and CDR2 YYDKDF (reference sequence). In nucleotides, the CDR3 is TGTGCCACCAGCAGAGATAGCGCAACTAATGAAAAACTGTTTTTT. Translated: CATSRDSATNEKLFF.

CDR3 sequence: CASSSLTGAADTQYF. CDR3 in DNA: TGCGCCAGCAGCTCTTTGACAGGGGCTGCAGATACGCAGTATTTT. V is TRBV5-1 and J is TRBJ2-3; TRBD1 aligns across 8 bases. Germline CDR1 reads SGHRS; CDR2 reads YFSETQ. Unmatched junction bases numbered 7, after V lost 3 bases and J lost 4 bases. The length of the CDR3 is 15 residues.

The gene calls are TRBV5-1 and TRBJ1-6, with TRBD1 identical over 9 bases. The V gene end was trimmed by 3 bases and the J gene end by 8 bases; junction bases not matched to a gene: 3. CDR3 length: 14 residues. The germline V gene encodes CDR1 SGHRS and CDR2 YFSETQ. The CDR3 bases are TGCGCCAGCAGCTACGGGACAGGGCATTCACCCCTCCACTTT. This encodes CASSYGTGHSPLHF. The entire variable domain, with the rest obtained from reference TRBV5-1 and TRBJ1-6, is as follows: KAGVTQTPRYLIKTRGQQVTLSCSPISGHRSVSWYQQTPGQGLQFLFEYFSETQRNKGNFPGRFSGRQFSNSRSEMNVSTLELGDSALYLCASSYGTGHSPLHFGNGTRLTVT.

The chain recombines TRBV5-6 with TRBJ1-1; D is possibly TRBD1 (5 bases). CDR1 and CDR2 (germline): SGHDT, YYEEEE. V was cut by 0 bases and J by 3 bases, with 12 bases left in between. CDR3 length: 15 residues. The CDR3 protein is CASSLGGLSYTEAFF. The CDR3 DNA reads TGTGCCAGCAGCTTGGGGGGACTGAGTTACACTGAAGCTTTCTTT.

V is TRBV19 and J is TRBJ1-2; D is ambiguous. The length of the CDR3 is 13 residues. The V end lost 6 bases, the J end lost 8 bases, and 16 bases lay between the germline ends. Germline lookup yields CDR1 LNHDA and CDR2 SQIVND (reference sequence). The CDR3 reads CASRDEPLEGYTF. In DNA form, the CDR3 reads TGTGCCAGTAGAGACGAGCCCTTGGAGGGCTACACCTTC.

The chain uses TRBV9 and TRBJ1-2, with D unresolved. V lost 4 bases and J 7 bases, leaving 11 bases between the germline ends. Germline CDR1 reads SGDLS; CDR2 reads YYNGEE. The CDR3 covers 12 residues. The chain's CDR3 is CASSPWGAGYTF. The CDR3 region has the DNA TGTGCCAGCAGCCCCTGGGGAGCTGGCTACACCTTC.

This clone has a single count. The rearrangement links TRBV19 to TRBJ1-2; 8 nucleotides align to TRBD1. V dropped 6 bases and J dropped 4; count of bases not matched to a gene: 4. Looked up from germline, CDR1 is LNHDA and CDR2 is SQIVND (reference sequence). The CDR3 sequence is 13 residues long. The CDR3 sequence is CASRRTGFYGYTF. The CDR3 DNA reads as TGTGCCAGTAGAAGGACAGGGTTCTATGGCTACACCTTC. The full variable domain, with the rest looked up from reference TRBV19 and TRBJ1-2, is DGGITQSPKYLFRKEGQNVTLSCEQNLNHDAMYWYRQDPGQGLRLIYYSQIVNDFQKGDIAEGYSVSREKKESFPLTVTSAQKNPTAFYLCASRRTGFYGYTFGSGTRLTVV.

This clone has just a few counts. The chain carries TRBV25-1 and TRBJ2-7; 8 bases agree with TRBD2. V lost 7 bases and J lost 0; bases outside the gene matches: 2. Germline values: CDR1 MGHDK, CDR2 SYGVNS. The CDR3 has 13 residues. The CDR3, as DNA: TGTGCCAGCAAAACTAGCGGCTCCTACGAGCAGTACTTC. Its protein is CASKTSGSYEQYF.

This clone was picked up a small number of times. The V and J genes are TRBV4-2 and TRBJ2-5; 8 nucleotides align to TRBD2. The CDR3 length is 17 residues. J gave up 5 bases and V 2 bases, and 13 bases lay outside the gene matches. Germline V gene lookup returns CDR1 LGHNA and CDR2 YNFKEQ. The CDR3 reads CASSQNLAGTVGETQYF. DNA for the CDR3: TGTGCCAGCAGCCAAAATTTAGCGGGGACGGTTGGCGAGACCCAGTACTTC.

This clone has only a few counts. V usage is TRBV7-2 and J usage is TRBJ1-5; no clear D gene. Per the germline V gene, CDR1 is SGHTA and CDR2 is FQGNSA. The V end was cut by 6 bases, the J end by 0 bases, with 12 bases between. The CDR3 has 15 amino acids. CDR3 sequence (DNA): TGTGCCAGCAGTTTGACAAGAACTAGCAATCAGCCCCAGCATTTT. Protein product: CASSLTRTSNQPQHF.

This clone was detected a few times. This chain uses TRBV2 with TRBJ1-6; TRBD1 matches 8 bases. The CDR3 has 15 amino acids. V gave up 6 bases and J gave up 7 bases; unmatched junction bases: 8. The germline CDR1 and CDR2 sequences are SNHLY and FYNNEI. This chain's CDR3 is CASRGTGVNNSPLHF. The CDR3 nucleotides are TGTGCCAGCAGGGGGACAGGTGTAAACAATTCACCCCTCCACTTT. Looking up the rest from reference TRBV2 and TRBJ1-6 gives the full variable domain: EPEVTQTPSHQVTQMGQEVILRCVPISNHLYFYWYRQILGQKVEFLVSFYNNEISEKSEIFDDQFSVERPDGSNFTLKIRSTKLEDSAMYFCASRGTGVNNSPLHFGNGTRLTVT.

This clone has more than one count but fewer than ten. This chain connects TRBV7-8 to TRBJ1-3; 9 bases align to TRBD1. This CDR3 is 19 amino acids long. V trimming: 5 bases; J trimming: 0 bases; junction bases outside the gene matches: 14. The germline gives CDR1 SGHVS, CDR2 FQNEAQ. CDR3 nucleotide sequence: TGTGCCAGCAGCAGACGAGGACAGGGGTCCACCTACTCTGGAAACACCATATATTTT. It yields the protein CASSRRGQGSTYSGNTIYF.

Remarks on this clone: This sample also contains other DNA sequences that code for the same CDR3. The chain has TRBV12-3 or TRBV12-4 and TRBJ2-7; D might be TRBD1 (6 bases). This CDR3 spans 12 amino acids. V was trimmed by 5 bases and J by 4 bases, leaving 9 bases between them. CDR3 in DNA: TGTGCCAGCAGTAAACAGGGTTACGAGCAGTACTTC. Translated: CASSKQGYEQYF.

The chain combines TRBV9 with TRBJ1-1; tentative D call: TRBD1 (5 bases). The CDR3 runs 17 residues. V lost 4 bases and J lost 1, with 20 bases in between. Germline V gene sequence: CDR1 SGDLS, CDR2 YYNGEE. The CDR3 DNA reads as TGTGCCAGCAGCCTCCGGGGGGACCCAATACAGAACACTGAAGCTTTCTTT. This translates into CASSLRGDPIQNTEAFF.

The rearrangement joins TRBV6-5 to TRBJ2-5; maybe TRBD2 (5 bases). This CDR3 is built from 13 residues. In germline, CDR1 is MNHEY, CDR2 SVGAGI. Trimming shortened V by 7 bases and J by 6 bases, and 15 bases separated the two germline ends. The DNA for the CDR3 is TGTGCCAGCAATGCGGGCCCCTGGCAGACCCAGTACTTC. Residues: CASNAGPWQTQYF.

The chain has TRBV2 and TRBJ2-1, with a tentative D call TRBD2 (6 bases). The CDR3 loop spans 15 amino acids. CDR1 and CDR2 from the germline V gene are SNHLY and FYNNEI. Trimming cost V 4 bases and J 0 bases, with 10 bases left between them. The CDR3 protein is CASSAPGVSYNEQFF. In DNA form, the CDR3 reads TGTGCCAGCAGTGCACCGGGGGTCTCCTACAATGAGCAGTTCTTC.

The table lists this clone with a few counts. The chain carries TRBV5-1 and TRBJ1-1, with 7 positions matching TRBD1. This CDR3 has 14 amino acids. Germline CDR1 and CDR2: SGHRS and YFSETQ. J gave up 1 base and V 9 bases, and 9 bases lay outside the gene matches. The CDR3: CATRTGAGNTEAFF. For the CDR3, the DNA is TGCGCCACCCGCACAGGGGCAGGGAACACTGAAGCTTTCTTT.

This clone is labeled medium-sized. The chain links TRBV27 to TRBJ1-5; D call uncertain. The CDR3 spans 13 residues. CDR1 and CDR2 from the germline V gene are MNHEY and SMNVEV (reference sequence). V dropped 6 bases and J dropped 5 bases, with 11 bases sitting between them. The CDR3 reads CASSWGEHQPQHF. CDR3 DNA: TGTGCCAGCAGCTGGGGAGAGCATCAGCCCCAGCATTTT.

This clone appeared many times. The rearrangement uses TRBV4-2 and TRBJ1-1; D not certain. The germline V gene has CDR1 LGHNA and CDR2 YNFKEQ. V lost 2 bases and J 1 base, leaving 14 bases between the germline ends. The CDR3 totals 16 residues. The CDR3 DNA sequence: TGTGCCAGCAGCCAAACCCCGACTGGAAGGAACACTGAAGCTTTCTTT. This codes for CASSQTPTGRNTEAFF.

The chain links TRBV2 to TRBJ1-2; 7 positions match TRBD1. The germline V gene has CDR1 SNHLY and CDR2 FYNNEI. The CDR3 runs 15 residues. Trimming cost V 8 bases and J 2 bases; bases outside gene matches: 11. This chain's CDR3 is CASRRRGQLNYGYTF. The CDR3 nucleotides are TGTGCCAGCCGACGTCGGGGACAGTTAAACTATGGCTACACCTTC.

This chain joins TRBV19 and TRBJ1-6, with TRBD1 identical over 10 bases. J gave up 7 bases and V 3 bases, and 6 bases lay outside the gene matches. This CDR3 has 16 amino acids. The germline V gene encodes CDR1 LNHDA and CDR2 SQIVND (reference sequence). The CDR3 DNA follows: TGTGCCAGTAGTATCGCTAGGACAGGGGGAAATTCACCCCTCCACTTT. Its protein product is CASSIARTGGNSPLHF.

The chain employs TRBV5-6 and TRBJ1-4; the D gene is possibly TRBD1 (6 bases). The CDR3 totals 13 residues. From germline, CDR1 is SGHDT and CDR2 YYEEEE. V dropped 4 bases and J dropped 5 bases, with 9 bases sitting between them. The chain's CDR3 is CASSHRVNEKLFF. The DNA for the CDR3 is TGTGCCAGCAGCCACAGGGTGAATGAAAAACTGTTTTTT.

This clone has a handful of counts. The chain combines TRBV7-8 with TRBJ1-5, with 7 bases identical to TRBD1. This CDR3 contains 17 residues. Trimming at V came to 1 base and at J to 1 base, leaving 7 bases not matched to a gene. Germline lookup yields CDR1 SGHVS and CDR2 FQNEAQ. The CDR3 protein is CASSLGRQGQSNQPQHF. The CDR3 coding sequence is TGTGCCAGCAGCTTAGGCCGACAGGGACAGAGCAATCAGCCCCAGCATTTT.